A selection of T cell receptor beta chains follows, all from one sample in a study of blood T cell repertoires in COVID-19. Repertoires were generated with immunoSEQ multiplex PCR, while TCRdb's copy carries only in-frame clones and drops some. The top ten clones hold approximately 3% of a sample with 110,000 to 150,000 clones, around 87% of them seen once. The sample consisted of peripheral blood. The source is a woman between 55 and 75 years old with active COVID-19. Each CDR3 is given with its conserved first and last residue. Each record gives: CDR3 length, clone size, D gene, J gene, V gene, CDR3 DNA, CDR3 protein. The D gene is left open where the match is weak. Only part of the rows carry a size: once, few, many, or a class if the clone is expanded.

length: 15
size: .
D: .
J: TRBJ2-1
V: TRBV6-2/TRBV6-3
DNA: TGTGCCAGCAGTTCTATAACGAAGAATCACTATGAGCAGTTCTTC
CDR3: CASSSITKNHYEQFF

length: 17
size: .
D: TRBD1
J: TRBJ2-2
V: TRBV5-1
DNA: TGCGCCAGCCATAAAGCACAGGGGGTGCAGAACACCGGGGAGCTGTTTTTT
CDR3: CASHKAQGVQNTGELFF

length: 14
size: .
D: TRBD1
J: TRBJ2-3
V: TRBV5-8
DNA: TGTGCCAGCAGCCCACAGGGGTTCGCAGATACGCAGTATTTT
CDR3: CASSPQGFADTQYF

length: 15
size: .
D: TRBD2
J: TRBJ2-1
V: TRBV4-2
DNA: TGTGCCAGCAGCCAAGGGGCGGGGGTAAATTATGAGCAGTTCTTC
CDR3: CASSQGAGVNYEQFF

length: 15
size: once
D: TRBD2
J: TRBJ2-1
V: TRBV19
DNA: TGTGCCAGTAGAACTTATAGCGGGAGATTGAGTGAGCAGTTCTTC
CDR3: CASRTYSGRLSEQFF

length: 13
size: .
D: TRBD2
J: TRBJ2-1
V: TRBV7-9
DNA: TGTGCCAGCAGCCCGACTAGCGGGAGAGGGCAGTTCTTC
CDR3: CASSPTSGRGQFF

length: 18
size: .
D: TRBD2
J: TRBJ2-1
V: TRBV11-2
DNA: TGTGCCAGCAGCTTGGGGGCGGGAGGGCCAGGCTCCTACAATGAGCAGTTCTTC
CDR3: CASSLGAGGPGSYNEQFF

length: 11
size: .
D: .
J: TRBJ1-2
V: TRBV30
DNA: TGTGCCTGGAGAGGGGGCTATGGCTACACCTTC
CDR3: CAWRGGYGYTF

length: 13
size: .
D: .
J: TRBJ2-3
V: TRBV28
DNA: TGTGCCAGCCTTGGAGGGCACACAGATACGCAGTATTTT
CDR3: CASLGGHTDTQYF

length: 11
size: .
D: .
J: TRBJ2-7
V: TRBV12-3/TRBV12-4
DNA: TGTGCCAGCAGTCGACATTACGAGCAGTACTTC
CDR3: CASSRHYEQYF

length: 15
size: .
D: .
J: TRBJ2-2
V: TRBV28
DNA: TGTGCCAGCAGTTTGGGAGTCTTCAGCACCGGGGAGCTGTTTTTT
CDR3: CASSLGVFSTGELFF

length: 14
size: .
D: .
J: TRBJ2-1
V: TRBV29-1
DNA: TGCAGCCTCCATAGGGGCGGCAACTACAATGAGCAGTTCTTC
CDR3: CSLHRGGNYNEQFF

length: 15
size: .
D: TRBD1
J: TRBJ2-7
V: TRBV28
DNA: TGTGCCAGCAGTTTAGCCGGGACAGGGGTTTACGAGCAGTACTTC
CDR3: CASSLAGTGVYEQYF

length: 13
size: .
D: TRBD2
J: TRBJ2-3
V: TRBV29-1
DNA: TGCAGCGTTGTGGTAGCGGGGGCAGATACGCAGTATTTT
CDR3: CSVVVAGADTQYF

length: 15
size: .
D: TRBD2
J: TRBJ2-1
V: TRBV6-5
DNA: TGTGCCAGCAGTTACTCGCTAGCGGGAGGGAATGAGCAGTTCTTC
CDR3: CASSYSLAGGNEQFF

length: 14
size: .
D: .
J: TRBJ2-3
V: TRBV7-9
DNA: TGTGCCAGCAGCCCCGGGTCTGCCACAGATACGCAGTATTTT
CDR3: CASSPGSATDTQYF

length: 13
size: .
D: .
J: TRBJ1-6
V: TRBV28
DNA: TGTGCCACCGGGGAGGCCTATAATTCACCCCTCCACTTT
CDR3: CATGEAYNSPLHF

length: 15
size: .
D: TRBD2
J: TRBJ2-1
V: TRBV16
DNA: TGTGCCAGCAGCCAAGGGACTAGCCTCTCCCATGAGCAGTTCTTC
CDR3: CASSQGTSLSHEQFF

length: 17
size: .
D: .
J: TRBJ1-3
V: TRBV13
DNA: TGTGCCAGCAGCTTAAACAGGGCCTATGGCTCTGGAAACACCATATATTTT
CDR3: CASSLNRAYGSGNTIYF

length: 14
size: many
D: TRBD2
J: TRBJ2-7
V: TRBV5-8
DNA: TGTGCCAGCAGCTTCCGACTAGCGGGAGGGGGGCAGTACTTC
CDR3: CASSFRLAGGGQYF

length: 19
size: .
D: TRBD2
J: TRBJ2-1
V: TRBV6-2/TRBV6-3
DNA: TGTGCCAGCAGCCCGACTAGCGGGTACCGTTACTTACCCTACAATGAGCAGTTCTTC
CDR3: CASSPTSGYRYLPYNEQFF

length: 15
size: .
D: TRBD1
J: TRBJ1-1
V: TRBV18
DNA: TGTGCCAGCTCATTCGCCGGGACAGAGAACACTGAAGCTTTCTTT
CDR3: CASSFAGTENTEAFF